This is a list of T cell receptor beta chains from one sample in a study of identical twins. TCRdb passed the 5' RACE reads through MiXCR, listing each CDR3 protein once. The table includes 450,000 to 650,000 distinct CDR3 sequences, around 15% detected once. The same sample was also used in a study of yellow fever vaccine responses in identical twins.

Specimen: CD4+ T cells sorted from blood. The receptors here all came from a woman aged 18-29 years in good health. Both conserved end residues are part of each CDR3. The D gene is left open where the match is weak. Only some rows state a clone size, as once, few, many or a class for expanded clones.

v_gene,abundance,j_gene,d_gene,CDR3nt,CDR3aa
TRBV7-6,NA,TRBJ2-1,NA,TGTGCCAGCAGCTTATCGGGGAAAGGTGAGCAGTTCTTC,CASSLSGKGEQFF
TRBV6-1,few,TRBJ2-1,TRBD1,TGTGCCAGCAACGACAGGGCCCTTTCCTACAATGAGCAGTTCTTC,CASNDRALSYNEQFF
TRBV20-1,few,TRBJ1-1,TRBD1,TGCAGTGCTAGATTGGGGACAGACACTGAAGCTTTCTTT,CSARLGTDTEAFF
TRBV12-3/TRBV12-4,NA,TRBJ2-6,NA,TGTGCCAGCGACGCCGGGGCCTACGTCCTGACTTTC,CASDAGAYVLTF
TRBV20-1,NA,TRBJ2-5,TRBD2,TGCAGTGCTAGACTCAGCGGGGGGCGAGAGACCCAGTACTTC,CSARLSGGRETQYF
TRBV20-1,few,TRBJ2-7,TRBD2,TGCAGTGCTCGGGGGGGACACCCCTACGAGCAGTACTTC,CSARGGHPYEQYF
TRBV5-1,many,TRBJ2-3,TRBD2,TGCGCCAGCAGCTTGGCCGGACTAGCCACAGATACGCAGTATTTT,CASSLAGLATDTQYF
TRBV12-3/TRBV12-4,NA,TRBJ2-1,NA,TGTGCCACGCGGGGGCAGGGACATTACAATGAGCAGTTCTTC,CATRGQGHYNEQFF
TRBV10-2,NA,TRBJ2-3,TRBD2,TGCGCCAGCAGTGGTGGCGGGAGGGCGGGCACAGATACGCAGTATTTT,CASSGGGRAGTDTQYF
TRBV29-1,many,TRBJ2-5,NA,TGCAGCGGGAAAGGGGGACGGACGACCCAAGAGACCCAGTACTTC,CSGKGGRTTQETQYF
TRBV7-2,NA,TRBJ2-2,NA,TGTGCCAGCAGCTTAGGTGGAAGGGCCACCGGGGAGCTGTTTTTT,CASSLGGRATGELFF
TRBV2,NA,TRBJ2-1,NA,TGTGCCAGCAGTGATTGGGTGCTATACAATGAGCAGTTCTTC,CASSDWVLYNEQFF
TRBV6-5,few,TRBJ2-3,TRBD2,TGTGCCAGCATTAATCGACTAGCGGGGGGGGATACGCAGTATTTT,CASINRLAGGDTQYF
TRBV28,many,TRBJ2-1,TRBD2,TGTGCCAGCAGTTCCGGGACTAGCGGGAGCAATGAGCAGTTCTTC,CASSSGTSGSNEQFF
TRBV12-3/TRBV12-4,NA,TRBJ2-3,TRBD2,TGTGCCAGCAGGGCGGGACTAGCGGGGCTTAGCACAGATACGCAGTATTTT,CASRAGLAGLSTDTQYF
TRBV9,NA,TRBJ2-1,TRBD2,TGTGCCAGCAGCGTAGGGCTAGCGGGAGGGCATGGTGAGCAGTTCTTC,CASSVGLAGGHGEQFF
TRBV6-2/TRBV6-3,NA,TRBJ2-3,TRBD1,TGTGCCAGCAGTTCCGGGACAGGGGTTTCGGATACGCAGTATTTT,CASSSGTGVSDTQYF
TRBV5-1,many,TRBJ2-1,TRBD2,TGCGCCAGCAGCTTGATAGGGACTAGCGTCTACAATGAGCAGTTCTTC,CASSLIGTSVYNEQFF
TRBV6-1,many,TRBJ2-3,NA,TGTGCCAGCAGCCAGACAGGGACTAGCACAGATACGCAGTATTTT,CASSQTGTSTDTQYF
TRBV18,few,TRBJ2-5,NA,TGTGCCAGCTCACCACTTGGAGGGCGGACTAACCAAGAGACCCAGTACTTC,CASSPLGGRTNQETQYF
TRBV7-3,NA,TRBJ2-1,TRBD1,TGTGCCAGCAGCTTATGGGGACAGGGAGACAATGAGCAGTTCTTC,CASSLWGQGDNEQFF
TRBV28,few,TRBJ2-7,TRBD2,TGTGCCAGCAGTTCGTCTAGCGGGAGAGCCTACGAGCAGTACTTC,CASSSSSGRAYEQYF
TRBV15,NA,TRBJ2-1,TRBD1,TGTGCCACCAGCAGAGACCGGGACAGGGCTGAGCAGTTCTTC,CATSRDRDRAEQFF
TRBV10-3,many,TRBJ1-1,TRBD1,TGTGCCATCAGTGAGTCCAGGGCAGGGGGGACTGAAGCTTTCTTT,CAISESRAGGTEAFF
TRBV12-3/TRBV12-4,many,TRBJ2-3,TRBD2,TGTGCCAGCAGCCCCACTAGCGTTAGGGCAGATACGCAGTATTTT,CASSPTSVRADTQYF
TRBV27,NA,TRBJ2-2,NA,TGTGCCAGCCGACCGAGGGGGTCTTCGAACACCGGGGAGCTGTTTTTT,CASRPRGSSNTGELFF